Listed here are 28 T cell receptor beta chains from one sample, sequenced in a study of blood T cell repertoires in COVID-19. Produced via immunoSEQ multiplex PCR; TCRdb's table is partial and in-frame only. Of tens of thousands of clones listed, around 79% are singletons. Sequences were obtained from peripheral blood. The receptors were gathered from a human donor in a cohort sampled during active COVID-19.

The CDR3 DNA reads as TGTGCCAGCAGCTCGGAACAGGGGACGCGGGGTTGCTTCTTT. This sequence encodes CASSSEQGTRGCFF. The genes are TRBV13 and TRBJ1-1; TRBD1 matches at 7 bases. Trimming at V came to 4 bases and at J to 14 bases, leaving 16 bases not matched to a gene. Germline V lookup: CDR1 PRHDT, CDR2 FYEKMQ (reference sequence). The CDR3 spans 14 residues.

The CDR3 DNA sequence: TGCGCCAGTTCCCGACCGGGATCGGAATACAATGAGCAGTTCTTC. Protein product: CASSRPGSEYNEQFF. V and J are TRBV10-1 and TRBJ2-1, with D perhaps matching TRBD2 (5 bases). In germline, CDR1 is WNHNN, CDR2 SYGVQD (reference sequence). The CDR3 is 15 amino acids. V was trimmed by 9 bases and J by 4 bases, leaving 19 bases between them.

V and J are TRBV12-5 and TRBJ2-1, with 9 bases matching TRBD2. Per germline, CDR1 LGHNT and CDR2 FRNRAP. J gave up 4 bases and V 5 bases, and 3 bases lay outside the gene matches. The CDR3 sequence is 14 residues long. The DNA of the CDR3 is TGTGCTAGTGGTAGGACTAGCGCTTACAATGAGCAGTTCTTC. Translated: CASGRTSAYNEQFF.

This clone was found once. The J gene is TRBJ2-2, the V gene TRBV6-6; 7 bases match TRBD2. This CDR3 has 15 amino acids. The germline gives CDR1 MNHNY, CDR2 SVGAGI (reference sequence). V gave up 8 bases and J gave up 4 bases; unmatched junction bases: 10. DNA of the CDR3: TGTGCCAGCGGCCTGGGGGGAGGGCGCACCGGGGAGCTGTTTTTT. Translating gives CASGLGGGRTGELFF.

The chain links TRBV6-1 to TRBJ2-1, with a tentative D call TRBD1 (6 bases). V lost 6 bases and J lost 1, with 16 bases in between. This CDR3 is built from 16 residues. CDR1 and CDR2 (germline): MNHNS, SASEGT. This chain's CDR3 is CASSERARGSYNEQFF. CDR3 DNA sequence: TGTGCCAGCAGCGAACGCGCCAGGGGATCCTACAATGAGCAGTTCTTC.

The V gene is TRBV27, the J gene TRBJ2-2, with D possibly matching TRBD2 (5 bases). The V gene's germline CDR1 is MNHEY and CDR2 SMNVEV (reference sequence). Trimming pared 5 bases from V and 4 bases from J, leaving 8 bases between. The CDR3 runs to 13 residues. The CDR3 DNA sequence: TGTGCCAGCAGTCCCCGGGGCACCGGGGAGCTGTTTTTT. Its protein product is CASSPRGTGELFF.

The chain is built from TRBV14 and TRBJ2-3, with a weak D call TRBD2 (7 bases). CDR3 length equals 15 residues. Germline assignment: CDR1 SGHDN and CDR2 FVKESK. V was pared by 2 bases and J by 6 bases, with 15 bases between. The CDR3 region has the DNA TGTGCCAGCAGCCAACGCCGGGCGGGGGCGGATACGCAGTATTTT. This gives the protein CASSQRRAGADTQYF.

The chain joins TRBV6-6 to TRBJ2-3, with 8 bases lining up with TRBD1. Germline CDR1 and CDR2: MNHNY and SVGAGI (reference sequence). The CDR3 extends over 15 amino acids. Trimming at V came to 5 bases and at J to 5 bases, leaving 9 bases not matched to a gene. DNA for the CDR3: TGTGCCAGCAGTGGGACAGGTAATCTTGGAGATACGCAGTATTTT. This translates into CASSGTGNLGDTQYF.

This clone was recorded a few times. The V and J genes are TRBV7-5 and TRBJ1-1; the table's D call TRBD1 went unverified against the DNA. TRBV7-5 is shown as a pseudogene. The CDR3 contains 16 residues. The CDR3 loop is CARSLHPARGNTEAFF. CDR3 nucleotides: TGTGCCAGAAGCTTGCACCCCGCTAGGGGTAACACTGAAGCTTTCTTT.

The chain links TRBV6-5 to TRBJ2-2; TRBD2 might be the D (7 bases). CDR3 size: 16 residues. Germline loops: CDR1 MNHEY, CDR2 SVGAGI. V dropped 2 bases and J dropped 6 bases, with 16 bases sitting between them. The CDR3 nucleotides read TGTGCCAGCAGTTACGTCCGCGGGGGCCGGGCCGGGGAGCTGTTTTTT. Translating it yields CASSYVRGGRAGELFF.

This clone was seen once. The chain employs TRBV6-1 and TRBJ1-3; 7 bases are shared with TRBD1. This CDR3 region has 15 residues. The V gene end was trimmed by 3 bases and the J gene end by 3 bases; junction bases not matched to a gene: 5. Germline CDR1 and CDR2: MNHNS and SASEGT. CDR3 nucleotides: TGTGCCAGCAGTGAGGGACAGACTCATGGAAACACCATATATTTT. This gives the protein CASSEGQTHGNTIYF.

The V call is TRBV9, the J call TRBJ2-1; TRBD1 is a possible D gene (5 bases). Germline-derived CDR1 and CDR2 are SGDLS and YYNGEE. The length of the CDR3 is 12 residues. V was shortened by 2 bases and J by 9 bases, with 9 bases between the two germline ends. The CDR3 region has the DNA TGTGCCAGCAGCGTCTACCAGGGTGAGCAGTTCTTC. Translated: CASSVYQGEQFF.

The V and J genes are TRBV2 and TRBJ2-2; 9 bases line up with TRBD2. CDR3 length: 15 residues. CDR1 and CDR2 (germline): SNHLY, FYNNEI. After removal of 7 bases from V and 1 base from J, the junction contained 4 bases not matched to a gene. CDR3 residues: CASTAGGLNTGELFF. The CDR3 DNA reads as TGTGCCAGCACGGCGGGGGGGCTGAACACCGGGGAGCTGTTTTTT.

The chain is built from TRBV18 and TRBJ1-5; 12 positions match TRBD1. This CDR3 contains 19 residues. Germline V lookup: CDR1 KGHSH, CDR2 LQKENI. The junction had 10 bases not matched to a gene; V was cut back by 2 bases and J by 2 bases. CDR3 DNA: TGTGCCAGCTCACCAGAACCGGGACAGGGGGCGAGGCGCAATCAGCCCCAGCATTTT. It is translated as CASSPEPGQGARRNQPQHF.

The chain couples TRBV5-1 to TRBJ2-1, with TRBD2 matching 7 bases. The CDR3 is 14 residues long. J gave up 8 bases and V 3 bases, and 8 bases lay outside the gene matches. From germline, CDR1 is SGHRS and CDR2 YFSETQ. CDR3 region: CASSSSTSYDEQFF. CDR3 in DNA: TGCGCCAGCAGCTCTTCGACTAGCTATGATGAGCAGTTCTTC.

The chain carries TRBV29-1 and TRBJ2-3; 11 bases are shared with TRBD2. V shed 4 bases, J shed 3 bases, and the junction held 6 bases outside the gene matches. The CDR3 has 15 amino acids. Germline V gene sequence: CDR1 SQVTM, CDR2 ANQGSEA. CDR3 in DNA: TGCAGCGTTGTTGGACTAGCGGGTAGGACAGATACGCAGTATTTT. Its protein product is CSVVGLAGRTDTQYF.

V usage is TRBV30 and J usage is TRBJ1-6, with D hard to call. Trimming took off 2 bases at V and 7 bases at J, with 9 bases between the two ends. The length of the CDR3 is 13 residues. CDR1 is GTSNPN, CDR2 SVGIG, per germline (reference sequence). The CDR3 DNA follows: TGTGCCTGGAGTAGGCGGTCGAATTCACCCCTCCACTTT. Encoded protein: CAWSRRSNSPLHF. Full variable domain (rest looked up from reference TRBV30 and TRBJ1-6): SQTIHQWPATLVQPVGSPLSLECTVEGTSNPNLYWYRQAAGRGLQLLFYSVGIGQISSEVPQNLSASRPQDRQFILSSKKLLLSDSGFYLCAWSRRSNSPLHFGNGTRLTVT.

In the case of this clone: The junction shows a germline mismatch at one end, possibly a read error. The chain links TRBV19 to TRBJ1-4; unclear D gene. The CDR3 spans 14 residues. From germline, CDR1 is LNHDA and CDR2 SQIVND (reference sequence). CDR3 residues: CASSIRRRNERLFF. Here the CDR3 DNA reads TGTGCCAGTAGTATTAGGCGGCGGAATGAAAGACTGTTTTTT.

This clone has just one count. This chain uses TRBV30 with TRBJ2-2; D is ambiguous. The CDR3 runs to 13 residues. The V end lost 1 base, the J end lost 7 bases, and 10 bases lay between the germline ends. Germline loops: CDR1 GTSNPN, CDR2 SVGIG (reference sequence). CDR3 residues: CAWSANRDGELFF. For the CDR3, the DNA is TGTGCCTGGAGTGCCAACCGAGACGGGGAGCTGTTTTTT.

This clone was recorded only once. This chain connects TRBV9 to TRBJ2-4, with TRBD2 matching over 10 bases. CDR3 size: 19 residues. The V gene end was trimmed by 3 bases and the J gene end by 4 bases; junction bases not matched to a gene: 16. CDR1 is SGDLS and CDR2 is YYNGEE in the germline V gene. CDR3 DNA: TGTGCCAGCAGCGCCCCACTAGCGGGATCCCATTATTCGAAAAACATTCAGTACTTC. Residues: CASSAPLAGSHYSKNIQYF.

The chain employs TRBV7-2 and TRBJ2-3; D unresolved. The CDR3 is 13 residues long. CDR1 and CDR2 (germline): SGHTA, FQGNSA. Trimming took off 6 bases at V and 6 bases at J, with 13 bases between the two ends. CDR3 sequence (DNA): TGTGCCAGCAGGTCTCAGGTTGGGGATACGCAGTATTTT. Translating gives CASRSQVGDTQYF.

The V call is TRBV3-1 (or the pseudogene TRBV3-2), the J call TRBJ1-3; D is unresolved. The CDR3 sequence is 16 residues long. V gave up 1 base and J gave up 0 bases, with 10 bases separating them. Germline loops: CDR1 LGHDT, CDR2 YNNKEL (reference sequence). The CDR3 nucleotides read TGTGCCAGCAGCCAAGGCCGTCTCAGCTCTGGAAACACCATATATTTT. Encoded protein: CASSQGRLSSGNTIYF.

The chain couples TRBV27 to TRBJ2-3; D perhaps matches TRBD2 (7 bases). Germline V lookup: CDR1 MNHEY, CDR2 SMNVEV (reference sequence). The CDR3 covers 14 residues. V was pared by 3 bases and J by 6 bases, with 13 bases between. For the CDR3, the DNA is TGTGCCAGCAGTTTTGGGGGGGCGGCGGATACGCAGTATTTT. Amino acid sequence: CASSFGGAADTQYF.

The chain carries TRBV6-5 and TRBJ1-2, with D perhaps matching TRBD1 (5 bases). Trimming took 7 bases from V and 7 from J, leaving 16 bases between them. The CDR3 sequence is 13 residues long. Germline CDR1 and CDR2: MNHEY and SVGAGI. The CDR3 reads CASMGGPWGGYTF. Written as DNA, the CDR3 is TGTGCCAGCATGGGGGGACCGTGGGGTGGCTACACCTTC.

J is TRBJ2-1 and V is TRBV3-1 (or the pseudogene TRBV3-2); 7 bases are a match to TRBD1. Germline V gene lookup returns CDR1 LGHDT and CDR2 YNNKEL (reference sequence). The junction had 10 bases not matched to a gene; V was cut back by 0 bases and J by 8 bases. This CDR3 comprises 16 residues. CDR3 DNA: TGTGCCAGCAGCCAAGATCGGTACAGGGGAAGATATGAGCAGTTCTTC. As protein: CASSQDRYRGRYEQFF.

The CDR3 loop is CASSPLDREAEAFF. CDR3 DNA sequence: TGTGCCAGCAGCCCTTTGGACAGGGAGGCTGAAGCTTTCTTT. The genes are TRBV13 and TRBJ1-1, with 8 nucleotides matching TRBD1. Trimming removed 5 bases from V and 6 bases from J; junction bases left unmatched: 8. The V gene's germline CDR1 is PRHDT and CDR2 FYEKMQ (reference sequence). The CDR3 covers 14 residues.

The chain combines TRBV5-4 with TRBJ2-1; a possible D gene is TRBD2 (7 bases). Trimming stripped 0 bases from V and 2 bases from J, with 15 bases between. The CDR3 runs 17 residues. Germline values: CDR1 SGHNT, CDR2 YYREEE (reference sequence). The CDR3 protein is CASSLGSGGGAYNEQFF. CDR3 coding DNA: TGTGCCAGCAGCTTGGGTAGCGGAGGGGGGGCCTACAATGAGCAGTTCTTC. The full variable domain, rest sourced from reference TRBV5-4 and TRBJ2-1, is ETGVTQSPTHLIKTRGQQVTLRCSSQSGHNTVSWYQQALGQGPQFIFQYYREEENGRGNFPPRFSGLQFPNYSSELNVNALELDDSALYLCASSLGSGGGAYNEQFFGPGTRLTVL.

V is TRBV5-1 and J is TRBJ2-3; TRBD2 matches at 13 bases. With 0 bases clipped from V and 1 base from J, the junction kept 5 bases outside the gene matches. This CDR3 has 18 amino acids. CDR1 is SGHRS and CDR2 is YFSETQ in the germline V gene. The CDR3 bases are TGCGCCAGCAGCTTGGCCCCGGGACTAGCGGGACGCACAGATACGCAGTATTTT. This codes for CASSLAPGLAGRTDTQYF.